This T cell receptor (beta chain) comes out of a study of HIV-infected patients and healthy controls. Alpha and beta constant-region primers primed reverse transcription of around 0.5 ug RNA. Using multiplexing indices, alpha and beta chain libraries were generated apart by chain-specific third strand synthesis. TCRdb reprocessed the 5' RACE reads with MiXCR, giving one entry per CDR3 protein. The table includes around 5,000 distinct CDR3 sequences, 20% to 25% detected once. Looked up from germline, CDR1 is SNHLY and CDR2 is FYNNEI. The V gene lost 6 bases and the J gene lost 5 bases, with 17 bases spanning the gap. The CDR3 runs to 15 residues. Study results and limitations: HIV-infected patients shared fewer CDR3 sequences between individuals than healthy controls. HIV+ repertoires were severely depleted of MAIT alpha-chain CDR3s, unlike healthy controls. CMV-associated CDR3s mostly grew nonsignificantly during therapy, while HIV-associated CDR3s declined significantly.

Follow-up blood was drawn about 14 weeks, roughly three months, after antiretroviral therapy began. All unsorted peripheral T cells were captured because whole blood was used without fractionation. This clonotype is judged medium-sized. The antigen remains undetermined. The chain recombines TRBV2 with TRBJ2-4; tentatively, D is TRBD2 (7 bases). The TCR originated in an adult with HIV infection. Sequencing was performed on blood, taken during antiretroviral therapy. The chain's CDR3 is CASSTPTGRENIQYF. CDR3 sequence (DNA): TGTGCCAGCAGCACTCCCACAGGGAGGGAAAACATTCAGTACTTC.